The 22 T cell receptor beta chains listed next were all sequenced from one sample in a study of blood T cell repertoires in COVID-19. The table came from immunoSEQ multiplex PCR; TCRdb's copy has only in-frame clones and leaves some out. The repertoire holds some 51,000 clones, about 93% seen once, with approximately 15% in the top ten. Sequenced input: peripheral blood. These receptors came from a human donor with active COVID-19. The donor label of this sample is uncertain.

This chain uses TRBV30 with TRBJ1-3, with D uncertain. Germline lookup yields CDR1 GTSNPN and CDR2 SVGIG (reference sequence). The CDR3 contains 14 residues. Deletions cut 3 bases from V and 0 bases from J, with 9 bases between. CDR3 in DNA: TGTGCCTGGAGCCCCCTTGTCTCTGGAAACACCATATATTTT. Amino acid sequence: CAWSPLVSGNTIYF.

V is TRBV10-3 and J is TRBJ2-7; 13 positions match TRBD2. V lost 5 bases, J lost 3 bases, and 13 bases stayed unmatched. The germline V gene encodes CDR1 ENHRY and CDR2 SYGVKD. The CDR3 length is 18 residues. This chain's CDR3 is CAISQAGTSGIGGYEQYF. As DNA, the CDR3 is TGTGCCATCAGTCAGGCCGGGACTAGCGGGATCGGAGGCTACGAGCAGTACTTC.

The rearrangement links TRBV2 to TRBJ2-1, with 9 positions matching TRBD2. Trimming cost V 4 bases and J 4 bases; bases outside gene matches: 8. The germline gives CDR1 SNHLY, CDR2 FYNNEI. The CDR3 length is 16 residues. The CDR3 DNA reads TGTGCCAGCAGTGCCCCATTAGCGGGGGCTTACAATGAGCAGTTCTTC. It is translated as CASSAPLAGAYNEQFF. Using reference TRBV2 and TRBJ2-1 for the parts outside the CDR3, the full variable domain is EPEVTQTPSHQVTQMGQEVILRCVPISNHLYFYWYRQILGQKVEFLVSFYNNEISEKSEIFDDQFSVERPDGSNFTLKIRSTKLEDSAMYFCASSAPLAGAYNEQFFGPGTRLTVL.

CDR3 amino acids: CASSPDSFEQYV. CDR3 nucleotides: TGTGCCAGCTCGCCGGACAGTTTTGAGCAGTACGTC. This chain uses TRBV18 with TRBJ2-7; perhaps TRBD1 as D (6 bases). The CDR3 is 12 residues long. The V gene's germline CDR1 is KGHSH and CDR2 LQKENI. The germline V and J ends were trimmed by 6 bases and 7 bases, with 13 bases remaining between them.

V usage is TRBV5-1 and J usage is TRBJ2-3; D is perhaps TRBD1 (6 bases). This CDR3 spans 16 amino acids. Germline V gene sequence: CDR1 SGHRS, CDR2 YFSETQ. Trimming took off 0 bases at V and 1 base at J, with 12 bases between the two ends. The CDR3 is CASSLAVGARTDTQYF. The CDR3 nucleotides read TGCGCCAGCAGCTTGGCCGTGGGGGCTCGCACAGATACGCAGTATTTT. The full variable domain, in which reference TRBV5-1 and TRBJ2-3 provide the parts outside the CDR3, is KAGVTQTPRYLIKTRGQQVTLSCSPISGHRSVSWYQQTPGQGLQFLFEYFSETQRNKGNFPGRFSGRQFSNSRSEMNVSTLELGDSALYLCASSLAVGARTDTQYFGPGTRLTVL.

The V and J genes are TRBV9 and TRBJ2-4, with D possibly TRBD2 on 5 matching bases. CDR3 length: 17 residues. Germline V lookup: CDR1 SGDLS, CDR2 YYNGEE. Trimming shortened V by 4 bases and J by 1 base, and 18 bases separated the two germline ends. The CDR3 DNA follows: TGTGCCAGCAGCCCGAGAGAAACTAGTAACGCCAAAAACATTCAGTACTTC. Translation gives CASSPRETSNAKNIQYF. Drawing the rest from reference TRBV9 and TRBJ2-4, the complete variable domain is DSGVTQTPKHLITATGQRVTLRCSPRSGDLSVYWYQQSLDQGLQFLIQYYNGEERAKGNILERFSAQQFPDLHSELNLSSLELGDSALYFCASSPRETSNAKNIQYFGAGTRLSVL.

The chain has TRBV5-6 and TRBJ2-7, with TRBD1 identical over 9 bases. Germline CDR1 and CDR2: SGHDT and YYEEEE. Trimming took 1 base from V and 7 from J; bases not matched to a gene: 3. The CDR3 length is 13 residues. In nucleotides, the CDR3 is TGTGCCAGCAGCTTGTGGGACAGGGAGGAGCAGTACTTC. Translation gives CASSLWDREEQYF.

The chain has TRBV18 and TRBJ1-1; a weak D match, TRBD1 (6 bases). Germline loops: CDR1 KGHSH, CDR2 LQKENI. The V and J ends lost 5 bases and 1 base respectively, with 8 bases between them. CDR3 length equals 13 residues. CDR3 sequence: CASSRTANTEAFF. CDR3 nucleotides: TGTGCCAGCTCAAGGACAGCGAACACTGAAGCTTTCTTT.

A few counts support this clone. The chain employs TRBV7-9 and TRBJ2-5; 9 bases match TRBD1. Germline loops: CDR1 SEHNR, CDR2 FQNEAQ (reference sequence). The CDR3 sequence is 13 residues long. V lost 8 bases, J lost 5 bases, and 6 bases stayed unmatched. In nucleotides, the CDR3 is TGTGCCAGCGTCGACAGGGGGATTGAGACCCAGTACTTC. Translated: CASVDRGIETQYF.

The chain links TRBV12-3 or TRBV12-4 to TRBJ1-4; D gene uncertain. This CDR3 is built from 12 residues. V lost 5 bases and J 10 bases, leaving 11 bases between the germline ends. CDR3 amino acids: CASSPPRIKLFF. The CDR3 DNA reads TGTGCCAGCAGTCCCCCCAGGATAAAACTGTTTTTT.

V gene TRBV9 combines with J gene TRBJ2-7, with TRBD2 matching 10 bases. Germline V gives CDR1 SGDLS, CDR2 YYNGEE. With 5 bases clipped from V and 1 base from J, the junction kept 6 bases outside the gene matches. The CDR3 loop spans 15 amino acids. CDR3 loop: CASSLAGDPSYEQYF. The CDR3 DNA reads as TGTGCCAGCAGTCTAGCGGGGGACCCTTCCTACGAGCAGTACTTC.

The J gene is TRBJ2-4, the V gene TRBV7-9, with 7 bases that match TRBD1. Trimming at V came to 4 bases and at J to 4 bases, leaving 16 bases not matched to a gene. Per germline, CDR1 SEHNR and CDR2 FQNEAQ (reference sequence). The CDR3 extends over 18 amino acids. CDR3 region: CASSSVGDSLSQKNIQYF. The CDR3 region has the DNA TGTGCCAGCAGCTCCGTAGGGGACAGCCTTAGCCAAAAAAACATTCAGTACTTC.

The genes are TRBV4-3 and TRBJ1-1; no clear D. Per germline, CDR1 LGHNA and CDR2 YSLEER. This CDR3 is 14 amino acids long. The V end was cut by 3 bases, the J end by 5 bases, with 13 bases between. The CDR3 sequence: CASSQFLEMTEAFF. CDR3 nucleotide sequence: TGCGCCAGCAGCCAGTTTTTGGAGATGACTGAAGCTTTCTTT.

This chain connects TRBV7-2 to TRBJ1-3; D is undetermined. The CDR3 totals 14 residues. Germline CDR1 is SGHTA and CDR2 is FQGNSA. The ends were cut back, 5 bases at V and 0 bases at J, with 8 bases in the middle. The CDR3 here is CASSLHYSGNTIYF. CDR3 sequence (DNA): TGTGCCAGCAGCCTACACTACTCTGGAAACACCATATATTTT.

The chain carries TRBV9 and TRBJ2-3, with D unclear. V lost 5 bases to trimming and J lost 0 bases, with 16 bases between them. The CDR3 sequence is 16 residues long. CDR1 is SGDLS, CDR2 YYNGEE, per germline. The CDR3 DNA follows: TGTGCCAGCAGTTCCTCCCGCGCCGATAGCACAGATACGCAGTATTTT. It yields the protein CASSSSRADSTDTQYF.

The genes are TRBV6-6 and TRBJ2-2, with 10 bases that match TRBD1. The CDR3 length is 17 residues. V was pared by 5 bases and J by 7 bases, with 13 bases of the junction left unmatched. Per the germline V gene, CDR1 is MNHNY and CDR2 is SVGAGI (reference sequence). CDR3 DNA: TGTGCCAGCAGTCCTTCCCGGGGGACAGGGGTTGGCGGGGAGCTGTTTTTT. It is translated as CASSPSRGTGVGGELFF.

The chain links TRBV5-1 to TRBJ1-1; 8 bases fit TRBD1. Germline CDR1 reads SGHRS; CDR2 reads YFSETQ. With V trimmed by 0 bases and J by 7 bases, 11 bases remained unmatched. The CDR3 spans 16 residues. CDR3 amino acids: CASSLGGQGTRFEAFF. The DNA of the CDR3 is TGCGCCAGCAGCTTGGGAGGACAGGGAACCAGATTTGAAGCTTTCTTT.

Only one count was recorded for this clone. V usage is TRBV29-1 and J usage is TRBJ2-2, with D maybe TRBD1 (5 bases). The CDR3 sequence is 13 residues long. V lost 3 bases, J lost 5 bases, and 10 bases lay in between. Per the germline V gene, CDR1 is SQVTM and CDR2 is ANQGSEA. The CDR3: CSVDRVGTGELFF. CDR3 sequence (DNA): TGCAGCGTTGACAGGGTAGGGACCGGGGAGCTGTTTTTT.

The V and J genes are TRBV28 and TRBJ2-7; 11 nucleotides line up with TRBD2. Looked up from germline, CDR1 is MDHEN and CDR2 is SYDVKM. There are 14 residues in the CDR3. V lost 6 bases to trimming and J lost 3 bases; unmatched junction nucleotides: 4. CDR3 DNA: TGTGCCAGCAGACTAGCGGGAGACTTCTACGAGCAGTACTTC. This codes for CASRLAGDFYEQYF.

The gene calls are TRBV6-5 and TRBJ2-7; 8 positions match TRBD1. The trim removed 2 bases at V and 1 base at J, leaving 7 bases unmatched. CDR3 length: 16 amino acids. Germline CDR1 is MNHEY and CDR2 is SVGAGI. CDR3 sequence reads: CASSYLTGERSYEQYF. CDR3 DNA: TGTGCCAGCAGTTACCTGACAGGGGAAAGATCCTACGAGCAGTACTTC.

This chain connects TRBV6-5 to TRBJ1-2; maybe TRBD1 (5 bases). Looked up from germline, CDR1 is MNHEY and CDR2 is SVGAGI. Trimming left V 7 bases short and J 8 bases short, with 14 bases between. The CDR3 length is 12 residues. As DNA, the CDR3 is TGTGCCAGCAAAACGACGGGGGTCGGCTACACCTTC. This gives the protein CASKTTGVGYTF.

V usage is TRBV29-1 and J usage is TRBJ1-1, with D possibly matching TRBD1 (5 bases). V dropped 3 bases and J dropped 5 bases, with 16 bases sitting between them. Germline V gene lookup returns CDR1 SQVTM and CDR2 ANQGSEA. The length of the CDR3 is 14 residues. The CDR3 loop reads CSVEGPGRKTEAFF. CDR3 coding DNA: TGCAGCGTTGAGGGCCCAGGGAGGAAAACTGAAGCTTTCTTT.